This T cell receptor beta chain was sequenced in a study of shared clonotypes between healthy human individuals. Study observations and caveats: Larger estimated richness was generally seen in naive subsets than in memory subsets. Rarefaction showed that sequencing of sorted subsets was incomplete (despite large depth). Among non-shared clonotypes, generation probabilities were lower than among those shared by all four donors.

Using immunoSEQ multiplex PCR, the repertoire was profiled, and TCRdb retains in-frame clones only, with some absent. The sample yields over a million clones, 95% to 99% seen once. Germline CDR1 reads SGHAT; CDR2 reads FQNNGV. CDR3 length: 12 amino acids. Trimming took off 0 bases at V and 6 bases at J, with 5 bases between the two ends. Everyone who donated was a Caucasian adult who lived in Nashville, Tennessee. This clone was seen just once. Its antigen is as yet unknown. The chain recombines TRBV11-2 with TRBJ2-5; D unclear. What was sequenced was naive CD4+ T cells sorted from blood. Described subset: CD45RA+ positively selected. The sequence was collected from a man aged 25 to 40 in good health. The CDR3 bases are TGTGCCAGCAGCTTAGAAGGGCAGACCCAGTACTTC. The encoded protein is CASSLEGQTQYF.